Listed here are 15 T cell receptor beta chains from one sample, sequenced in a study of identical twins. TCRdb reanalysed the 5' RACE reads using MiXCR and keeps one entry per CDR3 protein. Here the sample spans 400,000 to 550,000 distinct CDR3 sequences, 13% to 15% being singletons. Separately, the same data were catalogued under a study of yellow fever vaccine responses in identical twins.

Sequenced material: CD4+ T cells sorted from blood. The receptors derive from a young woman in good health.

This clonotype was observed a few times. Written as DNA, the CDR3 is TGTGCCAGCAGGCGGGGCCAGGAGGAGCAGTACTTC. Protein product: CASRRGQEEQYF. V and J are TRBV7-9 and TRBJ2-7; D is perhaps TRBD2 (6 bases). CDR1 SEHNR and CDR2 FQNEAQ come from the germline V gene (reference sequence). The CDR3 is 12 amino acids. V lost 6 bases and J lost 7, with 13 bases in between.

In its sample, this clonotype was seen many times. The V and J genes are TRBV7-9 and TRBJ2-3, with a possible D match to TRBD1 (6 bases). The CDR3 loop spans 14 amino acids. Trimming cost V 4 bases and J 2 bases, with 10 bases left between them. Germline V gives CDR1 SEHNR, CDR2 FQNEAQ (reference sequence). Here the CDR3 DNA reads TGTGCCAGCAGCTCTACAGGGATCACAGATACGCAGTATTTT. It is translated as CASSSTGITDTQYF.

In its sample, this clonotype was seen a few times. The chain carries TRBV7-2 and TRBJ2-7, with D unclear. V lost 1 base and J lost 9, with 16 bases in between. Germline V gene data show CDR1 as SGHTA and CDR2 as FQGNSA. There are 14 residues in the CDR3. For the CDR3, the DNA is TGTGCCAGCAGCTTAGACCTGTCCTCTGCAAGGCAGTACTTC. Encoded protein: CASSLDLSSARQYF.

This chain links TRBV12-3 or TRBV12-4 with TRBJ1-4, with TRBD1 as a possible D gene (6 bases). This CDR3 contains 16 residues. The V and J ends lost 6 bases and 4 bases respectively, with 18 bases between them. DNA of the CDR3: TGTGCCAGCAGCTTCAACAGGGCCGGCCATAATGAAAAACTGTTTTTT. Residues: CASSFNRAGHNEKLFF.

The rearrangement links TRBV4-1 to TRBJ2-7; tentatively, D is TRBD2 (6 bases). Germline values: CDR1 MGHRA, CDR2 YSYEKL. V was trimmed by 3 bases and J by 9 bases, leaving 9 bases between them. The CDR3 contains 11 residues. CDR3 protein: CASSHTGLQYF. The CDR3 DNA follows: TGCGCCAGCAGCCACACGGGACTGCAGTACTTC.

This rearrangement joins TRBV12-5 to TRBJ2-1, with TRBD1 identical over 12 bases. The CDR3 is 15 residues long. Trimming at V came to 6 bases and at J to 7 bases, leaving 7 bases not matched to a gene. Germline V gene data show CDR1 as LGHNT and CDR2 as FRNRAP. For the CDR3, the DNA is TGTGCTAGTGGACCCGGGACAGGGGGCAGGAATGAGCAGTTCTTC. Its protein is CASGPGTGGRNEQFF.

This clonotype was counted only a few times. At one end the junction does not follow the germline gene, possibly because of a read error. CDR3 in DNA: TGTGCCAGCAGCGTAGAGTACAGGGGGCGCAGGAGCACAGATGCGCAGTATTTT. It yields the protein CASSVEYRGRRSTDAQYF. V gene TRBV9 combines with J gene TRBJ2-3; 9 bases are a match to TRBD1. Germline CDR1 reads SGDLS; CDR2 reads YYNGEE. This CDR3 is 18 amino acids long.

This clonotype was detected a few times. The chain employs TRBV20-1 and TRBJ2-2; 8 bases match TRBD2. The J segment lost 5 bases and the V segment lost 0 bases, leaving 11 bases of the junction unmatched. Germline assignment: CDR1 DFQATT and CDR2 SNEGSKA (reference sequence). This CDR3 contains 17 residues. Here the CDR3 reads CSARDRKRGIQTGELFF. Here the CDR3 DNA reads TGCAGTGCTAGAGATCGTAAGCGGGGGATCCAGACCGGGGAGCTGTTTTTT.

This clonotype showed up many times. CDR3 sequence reads: CASSRDRRTDTQYF. CDR3 nucleotide sequence: TGTGCCAGCAGCCGGGACAGACGCACAGATACGCAGTATTTT. The V gene is TRBV12-3 or TRBV12-4, the J gene TRBJ2-3, with 7 bases matching TRBD1. CDR3 length: 14 amino acids. Losses at the gene ends were 6 bases for V and 1 base for J; bases not matched to a gene: 4.

The CDR3 DNA sequence: TGCGCCAGCAGCTTGATGGCAGGGGACGAGCAGTACTTC. Translating it yields CASSLMAGDEQYF. This chain uses TRBV5-1 with TRBJ2-7; D perhaps matches TRBD1 (6 bases). V dropped 1 base and J dropped 5 bases, with 10 bases sitting between them. Germline CDR1 and CDR2: SGHRS and YFSETQ. The CDR3 runs 13 residues.

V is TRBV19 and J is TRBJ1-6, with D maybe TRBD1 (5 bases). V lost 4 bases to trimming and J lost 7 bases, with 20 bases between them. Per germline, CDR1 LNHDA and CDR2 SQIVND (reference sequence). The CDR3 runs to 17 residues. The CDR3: CASSKEHLLGDNSPLHF. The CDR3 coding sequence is TGTGCCAGTAGTAAAGAACACCTCCTGGGGGACAATTCACCCCTCCACTTT.

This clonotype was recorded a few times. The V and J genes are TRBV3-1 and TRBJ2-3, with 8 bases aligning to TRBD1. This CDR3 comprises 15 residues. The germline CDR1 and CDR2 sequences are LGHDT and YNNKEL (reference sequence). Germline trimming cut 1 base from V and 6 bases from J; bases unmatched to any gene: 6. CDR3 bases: TGTGCCAGCAGCCAAGGAGTCGGACAGGGTGATACGCAGTATTTT. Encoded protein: CASSQGVGQGDTQYF.

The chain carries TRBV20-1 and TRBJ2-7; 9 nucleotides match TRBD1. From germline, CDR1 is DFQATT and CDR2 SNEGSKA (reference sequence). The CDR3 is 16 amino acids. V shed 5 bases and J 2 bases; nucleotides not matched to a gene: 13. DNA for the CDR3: TGCAGTGCTTACACCCCGGACAGGGGCTTCGCCTACGAGCAGTACTTC. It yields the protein CSAYTPDRGFAYEQYF.

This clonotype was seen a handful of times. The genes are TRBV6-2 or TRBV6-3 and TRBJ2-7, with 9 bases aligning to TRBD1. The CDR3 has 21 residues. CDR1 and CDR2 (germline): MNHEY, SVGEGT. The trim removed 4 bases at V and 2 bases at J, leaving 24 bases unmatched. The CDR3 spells CASSSWADLLNRGLNPYEQYF. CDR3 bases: TGTGCCAGCAGTTCCTGGGCCGATTTGCTAAACAGGGGGCTGAACCCCTACGAGCAGTACTTC.

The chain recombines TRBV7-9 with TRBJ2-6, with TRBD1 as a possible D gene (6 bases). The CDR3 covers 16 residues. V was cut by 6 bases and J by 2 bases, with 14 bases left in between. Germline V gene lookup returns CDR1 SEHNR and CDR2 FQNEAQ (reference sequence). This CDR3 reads CASRPLGGAGANVLTF. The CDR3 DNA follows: TGTGCCAGCAGGCCCCTAGGGGGTGCTGGGGCCAACGTCCTGACTTTC. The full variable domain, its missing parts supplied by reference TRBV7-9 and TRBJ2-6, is DTGVSQNPRHKITKRGQNVTFRCDPISEHNRLYWYRQTLGQGPEFLTYFQNEAQLEKSRLLSDRFSAERPKGSFSTLEIQRTEQGDSAMYLCASRPLGGAGANVLTFGAGSRLTVL.